This TCR beta chain was documented in a study of T-cell memory formation after mild COVID-19. Ten or more counts support this clonotype. Its antigen is as yet unknown. The V gene end was trimmed by 4 bases and the J gene end by 3 bases; junction bases not matched to a gene: 10. The CDR3 sequence is 15 residues long. Germline V gene lookup returns CDR1 SGHKS and CDR2 YYEKEE (reference sequence). A 5'RACE reaction primed in the constant segment made cDNA libraries of TCR alpha and TCR beta, and these carried sample barcodes and UMIs. TCRdb re-derived calls from the 5' RACE reads in MiXCR, one entry per CDR3 protein. The sample consists of 120,000 to 150,000 distinct CDR3 sequences, about 19% of them appearing once. General observations from the study: Clones contracting over day 15 to 85 were CD4/CD8 balanced, with later expanders leaning CD4+.

The clonotype comes from an adult woman who had mild COVID-19 (a few samples of this study predate the infection). Cell type and time point are not known. The chain links TRBV5-5 to TRBJ2-7, with 7 bases fitting TRBD1. The sequenced material came from PBMCs or a T cell subset sorted from them (not recorded which). CDR3 nucleotides: TGTGCCAGCAGCAGGGGACAGCAAGCGTACTACGAGCAGTACTTC. Its translation: CASSRGQQAYYEQYF.